These 29 T cell receptor beta chains originate from one sample sequenced in a study of blood T cell repertoires in COVID-19. Only in-frame clones appear in the TCRdb table, and some are missing; sequencing was by immunoSEQ multiplex PCR. The table records some 170,000 clones, roughly 85% of them present only once. Sequences were obtained from peripheral blood. The receptors were sampled from an older woman with acute or convalescent COVID-19.

V gene TRBV29-1 combines with J gene TRBJ2-3; TRBD1 might be the D (6 bases). The germline V gene encodes CDR1 SQVTM and CDR2 ANQGSEA. Trimming took off 8 bases at V and 5 bases at J, with 14 bases between the two ends. This CDR3 has 12 residues. CDR3 loop: CSLGGGGDTQYF. The CDR3 DNA follows: TGCAGCTTAGGGGGTGGGGGAGATACGCAGTATTTT.

The V gene is TRBV7-2, the J gene TRBJ1-3; D gene ambiguous. Trimming removed 6 bases at V and 4 bases at J, with 10 bases between. Germline CDR1 is SGHTA and CDR2 is FQGNSA. This CDR3 has 13 amino acids. The CDR3 region is CASRRAPGNTIYF. The CDR3 region has the DNA TGTGCCAGCAGGAGAGCTCCCGGAAACACCATATATTTT.

This clone was seen once. The chain uses TRBV6-5 and TRBJ2-1, with a weak D call TRBD1 (5 bases). Deletions cut 2 bases from V and 13 bases from J, with 9 bases between. Germline loops: CDR1 MNHEY, CDR2 SVGAGI. This CDR3 spans 11 amino acids. The CDR3 spells CASSYRGRQFF. CDR3 coding DNA: TGTGCCAGCAGTTACAGGGGTCGTCAGTTCTTC.

The chain recombines TRBV4-1 with TRBJ1-2, with a weak D call TRBD1 (6 bases). This CDR3 spans 14 amino acids. With 2 bases removed from V and 4 bases from J, the gap between germline ends came to 11 bases. Germline V gives CDR1 MGHRA, CDR2 YSYEKL. The CDR3 DNA reads as TGCGCCAGCAGCCAAATAACAGGGTCCTATGGCTACACCTTC. This sequence encodes CASSQITGSYGYTF.

The V and J genes are TRBV10-2 and TRBJ2-7, with TRBD1 matching 12 bases. With 6 bases clipped from V and 3 bases from J, the junction kept 6 bases outside the gene matches. Germline-derived CDR1 and CDR2 are WSHSY and SAAADI. This CDR3 region has 15 residues. This CDR3 reads CASSLGTGGGYEQYF. The DNA for the CDR3 is TGCGCCAGCAGCCTGGGGACAGGGGGCGGCTACGAGCAGTACTTC.

The DNA for the CDR3 is TGTGCCAGCAGCGTAGGGGCTAGCGGGAGGGGAGACAATGAGCAGTTCTTC. The encoded protein is CASSVGASGRGDNEQFF. The chain combines TRBV9 with TRBJ2-1; TRBD2 matches 12 bases. Germline loops: CDR1 SGDLS, CDR2 YYNGEE. J was trimmed by 5 bases and V by 0 bases; bases with no gene match: 6. This CDR3 spans 17 amino acids. Based on the CDR3 plus reference TRBV9 and TRBJ2-1, the full variable domain is DSGVTQTPKHLITATGQRVTLRCSPRSGDLSVYWYQQSLDQGLQFLIQYYNGEERAKGNILERFSAQQFPDLHSELNLSSLELGDSALYFCASSVGASGRGDNEQFFGPGTRLTVL.

This sequence joins TRBV27 and TRBJ2-7; TRBD1 might be the D (6 bases). Per the germline V gene, CDR1 is MNHEY and CDR2 is SMNVEV (reference sequence). The CDR3 sequence is 11 residues long. Between the trimmed V and J ends, which lost 6 bases and 9 bases, there was a span of 12 bases. DNA for the CDR3: TGTGCCAGCAGGAACACAGGGTTGCAGTACTTC. Its translation: CASRNTGLQYF.

CDR3 nucleotide sequence: TGTGCCAGCAGTGAAGCTGCAGGGTGGTATCAGCCCCAGCATTTT. It yields the protein CASSEAAGWYQPQHF. The chain carries TRBV6-1 and TRBJ1-5; tentatively, D is TRBD1 (5 bases). Germline lookup yields CDR1 MNHNS and CDR2 SASEGT. The CDR3 runs to 15 residues. Trimming took off 0 bases at V and 5 bases at J, with 11 bases between the two ends.

This chain links TRBV2 with TRBJ2-1; 7 nucleotides agree with TRBD2. CDR1 and CDR2 from the germline V gene are SNHLY and FYNNEI. The V gene end was trimmed by 6 bases and the J gene end by 0 bases; junction bases not matched to a gene: 2. This CDR3 has 14 amino acids. In DNA, the CDR3 is TGTGCCAGCAGGGGCGGGAGCTCCTACAATGAGCAGTTCTTC. It is translated as CASRGGSSYNEQFF.

This clone was seen more than once but under ten times. The rearrangement links TRBV7-3 to TRBJ2-1; the match to TRBD1 covers 7 bases. CDR3 length: 13 residues. The V gene's germline CDR1 is SGHTA and CDR2 FQGTGA. V gave up 3 bases and J gave up 10 bases; unmatched junction bases: 6. This CDR3 reads CASSFASGQEQFF. In DNA form, the CDR3 reads TGTGCCAGCAGCTTCGCTTCGGGACAGGAGCAGTTCTTC.

The V and J genes are TRBV6-5 and TRBJ2-1; D not certain. CDR3 length: 15 amino acids. CDR1 is MNHEY and CDR2 is SVGAGI in the germline V gene. Trimming cost V 5 bases and J 3 bases, with 14 bases left between them. As DNA, the CDR3 is TGTGCCAGCAGTCAAACTGGGCAGTACTACAATGAGCAGTTCTTC. Translation gives CASSQTGQYYNEQFF.

The chain employs TRBV7-8 and TRBJ2-5; 7 bases are a match to TRBD2. The CDR3 totals 14 residues. Germline V lookup: CDR1 SGHVS, CDR2 FQNEAQ. V lost 6 bases, J lost 7 bases, and 11 bases stayed unmatched. The CDR3 nucleotides read TGTGCCAGCAGAGTAGCGGGCCCTACGGGGACCCAGTACTTC. It codes for CASRVAGPTGTQYF.

The chain joins TRBV2 to TRBJ2-1, with 8 bases identical to TRBD2. The trim removed 1 base at V and 4 bases at J, leaving 15 bases unmatched. The CDR3 consists of 19 residues. Germline-derived CDR1 and CDR2 are SNHLY and FYNNEI. The CDR3 region is CASSEVPTRSGGKYNEQFF. The CDR3 DNA sequence: TGTGCCAGCAGTGAAGTGCCCACTAGGTCGGGAGGGAAATACAATGAGCAGTTCTTC.

This chain connects TRBV19 to TRBJ2-1; 8 bases fit TRBD2. Germline V lookup: CDR1 LNHDA, CDR2 SQIVND (reference sequence). The V gene end was trimmed by 7 bases and the J gene end by 6 bases; junction bases not matched to a gene: 11. The CDR3 spans 15 residues. The CDR3 DNA is TGTGCCAGTAATCGTGTCGGGAGGGCCTCCAATGAGCAGTTCTTC. Its translation is CASNRVGRASNEQFF.

J is TRBJ2-3 and V is TRBV10-3; TRBD2 matches 14 bases. After removal of 6 bases from V and 5 bases from J, the junction contained 4 bases not matched to a gene. Germline CDR1 ENHRY, CDR2 SYGVKD. The CDR3 runs to 15 residues. CDR3 loop: CAIRMGLAGVDTQYF. The CDR3 DNA reads as TGTGCCATCAGGATGGGACTAGCGGGAGTAGATACGCAGTATTTT.

This chain connects TRBV20-1 to TRBJ1-1; no clear D. CDR1 is DFQATT and CDR2 is SNEGSKA in the germline V gene (reference sequence). V lost 3 bases and J 2 bases, leaving 13 bases between the germline ends. The CDR3 is made up of 14 amino acids. The CDR3 region is CSASSNRPNTEAFF. CDR3 sequence (DNA): TGCAGTGCTAGTAGTAACAGACCCAACACTGAAGCTTTCTTT.

This clone was observed once. CDR3 in amino acids: CAWSGQGAGELFF. The CDR3 DNA is TGTGCCTGGAGTGGACAGGGGGCCGGGGAGCTGTTTTTT. The V call is TRBV30, the J call TRBJ2-2; 9 bases match TRBD1. Germline CDR1 reads GTSNPN; CDR2 reads SVGIG (reference sequence). The CDR3 is 13 amino acids. J was trimmed by 6 bases and V by 1 base; bases with no gene match: 0. Together with reference TRBV30 and TRBJ2-2, the CDR3 gives the full variable domain: SQTIHQWPATLVQPVGSPLSLECTVEGTSNPNLYWYRQAAGRGLQLLFYSVGIGQISSEVPQNLSASRPQDRQFILSSKKLLLSDSGFYLCAWSGQGAGELFFGEGSRLTVL.

CDR3 amino acids: CASSLGTGDTGELFF. CDR3 nucleotides: TGTGCCAGCAGCCTAGGGACAGGGGACACCGGGGAGCTGTTTTTT. The V call is TRBV3-1 (or the pseudogene TRBV3-2), the J call TRBJ2-2; TRBD1 agrees at 10 bases. Germline CDR1 LGHDT, CDR2 YNNKEL (reference sequence). V shed 4 bases, J shed 3 bases, and the junction held 2 bases outside the gene matches. The CDR3 is made up of 15 amino acids.

The chain carries TRBV3-1 (or the pseudogene TRBV3-2) and TRBJ2-2; the match to TRBD2 covers 15 bases. Losses at the gene ends were 5 bases for V and 4 bases for J; bases not matched to a gene: 8. The CDR3 runs to 18 residues. The germline V gene has CDR1 LGHDT and CDR2 YNNKEL (reference sequence). The CDR3 sequence: CASSSWTSGRAGTGELFF. CDR3 coding DNA: TGTGCCAGCAGCTCCTGGACTAGCGGGAGGGCTGGCACCGGGGAGCTGTTTTTT.

J is TRBJ2-3 and V is TRBV6-1, with a possible D match to TRBD2 (6 bases). The germline gives CDR1 MNHNS, CDR2 SASEGT. Trimming removed 0 bases from V and 8 bases from J, with 12 bases in between. This CDR3 comprises 14 residues. CDR3: CASSEAGGVATQYF. The CDR3, as DNA: TGTGCCAGCAGTGAAGCGGGAGGTGTGGCTACGCAGTATTTT.

The chain recombines TRBV7-8 with TRBJ2-7; a possible D gene is TRBD1 (5 bases). CDR3 size: 15 residues. V was shortened by 5 bases and J by 3 bases, with 17 bases between the two germline ends. Germline values: CDR1 SGHVS, CDR2 FQNEAQ. The CDR3 region has the DNA TGTGCCAGCAGCACCATATCAGGGTCGATCTACGAGCAGTACTTC. This sequence encodes CASSTISGSIYEQYF.

The V gene is TRBV3-1 (or the pseudogene TRBV3-2), the J gene TRBJ2-7, with 7 bases fitting TRBD1. With 4 bases clipped from V and 5 bases from J, the junction kept 8 bases outside the gene matches. The CDR3 totals 14 residues. Per germline, CDR1 LGHDT and CDR2 YNNKEL (reference sequence). This CDR3 reads CASSLTGSGNEQYF. CDR3 sequence (DNA): TGTGCCAGCAGCCTGACAGGGAGTGGCAACGAGCAGTACTTC.

This chain joins TRBV3-1 (or the pseudogene TRBV3-2) and TRBJ2-1, with a tentative D call TRBD2 (6 bases). Between the trimmed V and J ends, which lost 3 bases and 6 bases, there was a span of 18 bases. CDR1 LGHDT and CDR2 YNNKEL come from the germline V gene (reference sequence). The CDR3 is 16 amino acids. CDR3 in DNA: TGTGCCAGCAGCCACGAGGGACTCCAGGCCCCCAATGAGCAGTTCTTC. Its translation is CASSHEGLQAPNEQFF.

The chain employs TRBV24-1 and TRBJ1-4; D may be TRBD1 (6 bases). CDR1 KGHDR and CDR2 SFDVKD come from the germline V gene. CDR3 size: 15 residues. With 2 bases removed from V and 8 bases from J, the gap between germline ends came to 14 bases. The CDR3 bases are TGTGCCACCAGTGATTCCGGGACATCGCTGGAAAAACTGTTTTTT. Encoded protein: CATSDSGTSLEKLFF.

This chain joins TRBV3-1 (or the pseudogene TRBV3-2) and TRBJ2-5; 9 positions match TRBD2. The CDR3 has 15 amino acids. J gave up 5 bases and V 4 bases, and 8 bases lay outside the gene matches. CDR1 and CDR2 from the germline V gene are LGHDT and YNNKEL (reference sequence). The CDR3 sequence: CASSPSGIEFETQYF. Here the CDR3 DNA reads TGTGCCAGCAGCCCTAGCGGGATCGAGTTCGAGACCCAGTACTTC.

The V call is TRBV21-1, the J call TRBJ2-7; the table's D call TRBD2 went unverified against the DNA. TRBV21-1 is a listed pseudogene. The CDR3 sequence is 14 residues long. The CDR3 coding sequence is TGTGCCAGCAGCAAAAGTGGGGAGAACTACGAGCAGTACTTC. Translation gives CASSKSGENYEQYF.

The V and J genes are TRBV5-1 and TRBJ2-7; TRBD2 matches at 7 bases. After removal of 1 base from V and 7 bases from J, the junction contained 5 bases not matched to a gene. This CDR3 comprises 13 residues. The V gene's germline CDR1 is SGHRS and CDR2 YFSETQ. The CDR3 DNA sequence: TGCGCCAGCAGCTTGATATGGGGGGGTGAGCAGTACTTC. Its translation is CASSLIWGGEQYF.

This sequence joins TRBV6-5 and TRBJ1-2; 9 nucleotides align to TRBD1. CDR3 size: 14 residues. Germline V CDR1 and CDR2: MNHEY, SVGAGI. V lost 6 bases and J lost 6; bases outside the gene matches: 8. This chain's CDR3 is CASSRGQGIHGYTF. The CDR3 DNA reads TGTGCCAGCAGCCGAGGACAGGGGATCCATGGCTACACCTTC.

The chain is built from TRBV7-9 and TRBJ1-4; 9 bases align to TRBD1. V lost 4 bases and J lost 7; bases outside the gene matches: 10. This CDR3 has 16 amino acids. Germline CDR1 SEHNR, CDR2 FQNEAQ (reference sequence). The CDR3 DNA reads as TGTGCCAGCAGCTCTCCTACCGGGACAGGGTCTGAAAAACTGTTTTTT. Protein: CASSSPTGTGSEKLFF.